Listed below are T cell receptor beta chains from one sample, sequenced in a study of cytotoxic CD8 clonotypes in ibrutinib-treated CLL. Clones were sequenced by immunoSEQ multiplex PCR, and TCRdb holds only the in-frame ones, with some missing. The top ten clones hold approximately 5.1% of a sample with 250,000 to 350,000 clones, around 69% of them seen once. Source: PBMCs, taken at disease progression, from a patient treated with ibrutinib. These receptors all stem from a human donor with chronic lymphocytic leukemia. Both conserved end residues are part of each CDR3.

V	J	CDR3
TRBV2	TRBJ2-5	CASSEGIRGDGRLAGLGQETQYF
TRBV7-9	TRBJ2-4	CASSFTAGELAKNIQYF
TRBV5-1	TRBJ2-3	CASSIRVGTDTQYF
TRBV2	TRBJ1-6	CASRGRGFNSPLHF
TRBV6-6	TRBJ2-2	CASSYRGGIGELFF
TRBV7-2	TRBJ2-1	CASSSGGYEQFF
TRBV7-8	TRBJ1-4	CASSSRTGGNEKLFF
TRBV28	TRBJ1-5	CASSFLGSGSNQPQHF
TRBV28	TRBJ2-4	CASSLWDRGSRSSKNIQYF
TRBV6-1	TRBJ1-2	CASSEGDRAYGYTF
TRBV5-1	TRBJ2-1	CASSLGQYNEQFF
TRBV4-1	TRBJ2-4	CASSQVSFGNIQYF
TRBV6-5	TRBJ1-2	CASMRAGKYGYTF
TRBV7-2	TRBJ2-7	CASSLKRGPLNEQYF
TRBV19	TRBJ1-1	CASRPGGGRTEAFF